This T cell receptor (beta chain) emerged from a study of monozygotic twins with inflammatory bowel disease. Study results and limitations: Healthy co-twins had higher TCRbeta inverse Simpson diversity than their IBD twins.

With regard to this clonotype: What it binds is not known.

The CDR3 has 15 amino acids. Germline-derived CDR1 and CDR2 are GTSNPN and SVGIG (reference sequence). TCRdb re-called the 5' RACE reads, yielding one record per CDR3 amino acid sequence without DNA. The table counts about 300,000 distinct CDR3 sequences; approximately 5.9% lies in the top ten. Per donor there was one draw, yielding a blood sample of roughly 2.3 ml. Total RNA isolation used whole blood (no T cell sorting was performed). The clonotype originates from a human donor with ulcerative colitis or Crohn's disease, or a healthy co-twin of an affected twin (not recorded which). The chain combines TRBV30 with TRBJ1-6. The sample taken for sequencing was blood. CDR3 protein: CAWSGQGPYNSPLHF. Full variable domain (outside the CDR3, taken from reference TRBV30 and TRBJ1-6): SQTIHQWPATLVQPVGSPLSLECTVEGTSNPNLYWYRQAAGRGLQLLFYSVGIGQISSEVPQNLSASRPQDRQFILSSKKLLLSDSGFYLCAWSGQGPYNSPLHFGNGTRLTVT.